The entry below gives a single T cell receptor beta chain sequence along with its context. Its antigen has not been determined. No much larger clone is present one base from it, and per-base qualities are unavailable. This specimen comes from a study of blood T cell repertoires in COVID-19 (TCRdb year 2020). With respect to the entire study: Collaborator samples came from the United States, Italy and Spain and covered acute and convalescent phases of COVID-19. The material from the prospective study consisted of cDNA or gDNA derived from T cells, B-cell-depleted T cells, or PBMCs. Subjects who had been exposed to COVID-19, were actively infected with it, or had recovered from it provided the deeply sampled blood TCRbeta repertoires that made up the dataset. The repertoires were released in a freely available public database meant as a resource for research on the immune response to SARS-CoV-2. Samples were obtained from the ongoing ImmuneRACE study (first 160 participants) and from 1,254 subjects provided by 6 global collaborators. Sample metadata almost always included a de-identified subject ID, COVID-19 status, age in years and sex. Where available, HLA class I and class II types were taken from metadata supplied by the sample provider and were not determined by assay-based typing. Broader findings and caveats from the paper: How much clinical and demographic metadata was included differed by source and by participant, and the metadata was provided uncurated.

The CDR3 holds 19 amino acids from the cysteine to the phenylalanine. Of the read, only the CDR3 DNA is kept; its 57 bases are in frame from base 1. In the germline V gene (reference sequence), CDR1 corresponds to LNHDA and CDR2 to SQIVND. The junction shows trimming of 4 bases on V and 2 bases on J, and the gene matches do not reach 13 bases of it. TCRbeta CDR3 regions were amplified from genomic DNA using the immunoSEQ Assay, a bias-controlled multiplex PCR. The study's own analysis went as follows. Within the assay, amplification of reference gene primers was used to estimate how many nucleated cells each sample contained. To quantify the absolute abundance of each unique TCRbeta CDR3 rearrangement, sequence reads were collapsed and filtered. For each sample, productive Simpson clonality was calculated as the square root of Simpson's diversity index across productive rearrangements. TCRdb retrieved this table from immuneACCESS and kept in-frame rearrangements only. Not all clones are present; in checked studies, unresolved V genes account for under half, and no reason is known for the remainder. V and J calls and clone size are copied from that table; D and trimming were computed from the DNA. Here the sample has more than 400,000 clones; roughly 91% occur a single time. Around 0.6% of the sample lies in the top ten.

Enrolling through a virtual design, the prospective study's participants ranged in age from roughly 18 to 100 years and lived across 20 to 25 United States geographic areas. To assign participants to cohorts, the prospective study relied on clinical history that participants themselves reported in a screening survey and a study questionnaire. For ImmuneRACE Cohort 3, a participant was defined as recovered based on two consecutive negative NP/OP PCR tests, clearance by a healthcare professional, or resolution of symptoms. Each participant in the prospective study had whole blood, serum and a nasopharyngeal or oropharyngeal swab collected by mobile phlebotomists. Participants in the prospective study had the option to provide additional blood draws and questionnaires over an approximately 2-month period. Before DNA extraction, prospective study blood samples were shipped either frozen or at room temperature.

The sequence is built from TRBV19 and TRBJ2-1, with 11 bases aligning to TRBD2. The receptor comes from a man aged 18 to 29 who had recovered from COVID-19. The sequenced sample consisted of PBMCs or T cells enriched from blood (not recorded which). The nucleotides are TGTGCCAGTAGTACAAGAGGGCTAGCGGGAGGTACTACCTACAATGAGCAGTTCTTC. Translation gives CASSTRGLAGGTTYNEQFF.